The 17 T cell receptor beta chains reported below all come from one sample, sequenced in a study of cytomegalovirus exposure and HLA in healthy donors. In the PCR, 60 Vbeta and 13 Jbeta primers were used. The method was immunoSEQ multiplex PCR; TCRdb's version includes in-frame clones alone and lacks a portion of them. The table has approximately 170,000 clones, less than 75% seen once. Specimen: PBMCs. These receptors originate from a girl aged 5-17 years in good health and CMV-seronegative.

This clone has only one observation. This sequence joins TRBV7-6 and TRBJ2-1, with D tentatively TRBD2 (6 bases). The germline CDR1 and CDR2 sequences are SGHVS and FNYEAQ. This CDR3 has 14 residues. Trimming removed 5 bases from V and 0 bases from J, with 8 bases in between. CDR3 residues: CASSRGSSYNEQFF. The CDR3 coding sequence is TGTGCCAGCAGCCGGGGGAGCTCCTACAATGAGCAGTTCTTC.

V gene TRBV5-1 combines with J gene TRBJ2-7; 9 bases agree with TRBD1. The CDR3 has 12 residues. J was trimmed by 3 bases and V by 5 bases; bases with no gene match: 0. The germline V gene has CDR1 SGHRS and CDR2 YFSETQ. In nucleotides, the CDR3 is TGCGCCAGCAGGGACAGGGGCTACGAGCAGTACTTC. Its protein product is CASRDRGYEQYF.

The chain carries TRBV11-2 and TRBJ2-5, with 7 bases identical to TRBD2. The CDR3 runs to 16 residues. Germline-derived CDR1 and CDR2 are SGHAT and FQNNGV. Unmatched junction bases numbered 9, after V lost 1 base and J lost 4 bases. The CDR3 spells CASSLVARGVGETQYF. The CDR3 coding sequence is TGTGCCAGCAGCTTAGTGGCTCGGGGGGTGGGAGAGACCCAGTACTTC. The whole variable domain, remainder taken from reference TRBV11-2 and TRBJ2-5, is EAGVAQSPRYKIIEKRQSVAFWCNPISGHATLYWYQQILGQGPKLLIQFQNNGVVDDSQLPKDRFSAERLKGVDSTLKIQPAKLEDSAVYLCASSLVARGVGETQYFGPGTRLLVL.

The J gene is TRBJ1-2, the V gene TRBV11-2; TRBD1 is a possible D gene (5 bases). V was cut by 7 bases and J by 7 bases, with 19 bases left in between. Germline V gene data show CDR1 as SGHAT and CDR2 as FQNNGV. The CDR3 length is 14 residues. The CDR3 sequence: CASTSGGGDRGYTF. In nucleotides, the CDR3 is TGTGCCAGCACCAGCGGTGGGGGGGACCGTGGCTACACCTTC.

The J gene is TRBJ1-2, the V gene TRBV6-1, with TRBD1 identical over 11 bases. V shed 7 bases, J shed 4 bases, and the junction held 5 bases outside the gene matches. Germline V gives CDR1 MNHNS, CDR2 SASEGT. The CDR3 has 14 amino acids. In DNA form, the CDR3 reads TGTGCCAGCACCCGGACAGGGGGCCTCTATGGCTACACCTTC. Amino acid sequence: CASTRTGGLYGYTF.

In this sample, this clone turned up a few times. The rearrangement uses TRBV5-1 and TRBJ1-2, with a possible D match to TRBD1 (5 bases). Germline values: CDR1 SGHRS, CDR2 YFSETQ. V dropped 0 bases and J dropped 4 bases, with 7 bases sitting between them. The CDR3 consists of 13 residues. The CDR3 DNA reads as TGCGCCAGCAGCTTGGAGGGGATCTATGGCTACACCTTC. Protein product: CASSLEGIYGYTF.

This chain joins TRBV5-1 and TRBJ1-2; D is possibly TRBD1 (5 bases). Looked up from germline, CDR1 is SGHRS and CDR2 is YFSETQ. CDR3 length: 14 residues. The ends were cut back, 5 bases at V and 6 bases at J, with 17 bases in the middle. CDR3: CASSLGTGPNGYTF. CDR3 in DNA: TGCGCCAGCAGTCTGGGAACAGGTCCTAATGGCTACACCTTC.

The genes are TRBV11-2 and TRBJ1-1, with 8 bases fitting TRBD1. Germline CDR1 SGHAT, CDR2 FQNNGV. The V gene end was trimmed by 1 base and the J gene end by 6 bases; junction bases not matched to a gene: 7. This CDR3 comprises 15 residues. The CDR3 loop reads CASSLVAGGVPEAFF. The CDR3 DNA reads as TGTGCCAGCAGCTTAGTCGCAGGGGGCGTGCCTGAAGCTTTCTTT. Using reference TRBV11-2 and TRBJ1-1 for the parts outside the CDR3, the full variable domain is EAGVAQSPRYKIIEKRQSVAFWCNPISGHATLYWYQQILGQGPKLLIQFQNNGVVDDSQLPKDRFSAERLKGVDSTLKIQPAKLEDSAVYLCASSLVAGGVPEAFFGQGTRLTVV.

The chain joins TRBV2 to TRBJ1-1; the D gene is possibly TRBD1 (6 bases). The germline V gene encodes CDR1 SNHLY and CDR2 FYNNEI. This CDR3 comprises 13 residues. Trimming cost V 4 bases and J 4 bases, with 10 bases left between them. CDR3 amino acids: CASSGGQSTEAFF. The CDR3 nucleotides are TGTGCCAGCAGTGGAGGACAGAGCACTGAAGCTTTCTTT.

This clone was seen a few times. The rearrangement uses TRBV7-3 and TRBJ1-2; TRBD1 matches 7 bases. The length of the CDR3 is 13 residues. With V trimmed by 3 bases and J by 7 bases, 5 bases remained unmatched. Germline assignment: CDR1 SGHTA and CDR2 FQGTGA. The CDR3 region has the DNA TGTGCCAGCAGCTTGGACAGGTTTCGTGGCTACACCTTC. This gives the protein CASSLDRFRGYTF.

The rearrangement links TRBV2 to TRBJ1-2, with 8 bases lining up with TRBD1. V lost 6 bases to trimming and J lost 3 bases; unmatched junction nucleotides: 18. Germline V CDR1 and CDR2: SNHLY, FYNNEI. This CDR3 has 18 residues. The CDR3 region is CASSDRQDRDSEDYGYTF. The CDR3 DNA reads TGTGCCAGCAGCGACCGACAGGACAGGGACAGTGAGGACTATGGCTACACCTTC.

The rearrangement links TRBV27 to TRBJ2-1, with D tentatively TRBD1 (7 bases). The germline CDR1 and CDR2 sequences are MNHEY and SMNVEV (reference sequence). The CDR3 spans 13 residues. The V gene lost 7 bases and the J gene lost 7 bases, with 14 bases spanning the gap. This CDR3 reads CASIPGGSNEQFF. For the CDR3, the DNA is TGTGCCAGCATCCCAGGGGGGAGTAATGAGCAGTTCTTC.

The chain carries TRBV6-5 and TRBJ1-1, with no clear D. The V and J ends lost 6 bases and 1 base respectively, with 6 bases between them. This CDR3 region has 12 residues. Looked up from germline, CDR1 is MNHEY and CDR2 is SVGAGI. The chain's CDR3 is CASSPQNTEAFF. The CDR3 DNA is TGTGCCAGCAGCCCCCAGAACACTGAAGCTTTCTTT.

The V call is TRBV30, the J call TRBJ1-1; possibly TRBD1 for D (6 bases). V shed 5 bases and J shed 0 bases, with 13 bases lying between them. CDR3 length: 14 amino acids. CDR1 is GTSNPN, CDR2 SVGIG, per germline (reference sequence). DNA for the CDR3: TGTGCCTGGGCGGACAGACTCATGAACACTGAAGCTTTCTTT. Its protein is CAWADRLMNTEAFF. The full variable domain, completed using reference TRBV30 and TRBJ1-1, is SQTIHQWPATLVQPVGSPLSLECTVEGTSNPNLYWYRQAAGRGLQLLFYSVGIGQISSEVPQNLSASRPQDRQFILSSKKLLLSDSGFYLCAWADRLMNTEAFFGQGTRLTVV.

This clone was seen a handful of times. This sequence joins TRBV19 and TRBJ1-6; D gene ambiguous. This CDR3 region has 14 residues. Trimming pared 0 bases from V and 10 bases from J, leaving 10 bases between. Germline values: CDR1 LNHDA, CDR2 SQIVND (reference sequence). This CDR3 reads CASSIEGVASPLHF. CDR3 in DNA: TGTGCCAGTAGTATAGAAGGAGTGGCGTCACCCCTCCACTTT.

In its sample, this clone was seen a few times. The chain combines TRBV2 with TRBJ2-7; no firm D call. CDR1 and CDR2 (germline): SNHLY, FYNNEI. The length of the CDR3 is 11 residues. Trimming stripped 2 bases from V and 5 bases from J, with 4 bases between. CDR3 DNA sequence: TGTGCCAGCAGTGAACTTCACGAGCAGTACTTC. Translating gives CASSELHEQYF.

The chain combines TRBV6-6 with TRBJ1-1, with D perhaps matching TRBD1 (6 bases). CDR1 is MNHNY and CDR2 is SVGAGI in the germline V gene (reference sequence). Trimming removed 6 bases at V and 6 bases at J, with 17 bases between. The CDR3 contains 14 residues. The CDR3 loop is CASSATGQRAEAFF. CDR3 nucleotide sequence: TGTGCCAGCAGCGCCACAGGACAGAGGGCTGAAGCTTTCTTT.